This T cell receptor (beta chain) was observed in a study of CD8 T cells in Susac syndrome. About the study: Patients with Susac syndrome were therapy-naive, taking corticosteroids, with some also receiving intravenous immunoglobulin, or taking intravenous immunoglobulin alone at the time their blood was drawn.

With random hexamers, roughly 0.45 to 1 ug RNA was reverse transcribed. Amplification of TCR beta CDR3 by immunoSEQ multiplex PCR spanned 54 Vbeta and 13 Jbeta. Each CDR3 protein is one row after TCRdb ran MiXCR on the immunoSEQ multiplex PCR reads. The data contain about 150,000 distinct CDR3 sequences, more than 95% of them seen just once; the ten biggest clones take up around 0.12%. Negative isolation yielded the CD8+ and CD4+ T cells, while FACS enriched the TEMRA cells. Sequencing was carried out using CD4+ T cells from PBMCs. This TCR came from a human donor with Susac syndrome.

This chain's CDR3 is CATSVPGANVLTF. The CDR3 DNA sequence: TGTGCCACCAGTGTCCCTGGGGCCAACGTCCTGACTTTC. The chain combines TRBV24-1 with TRBJ2-6; D remains unclear. The CDR3 contains 13 residues. Germline CDR1 reads KGHDR; CDR2 reads SFDVKD. Trimming removed 5 bases from V and 2 bases from J, with 3 bases in between.